The rows below give T cell receptor beta chains drawn from one sample of a study of a mutant IDH1 vaccine in newly diagnosed glioma. Repertoires were generated with immunoSEQ multiplex PCR, while TCRdb's copy carries only in-frame clones and drops some. The sample contains under 45,000 clones, 84% of which appear only once. These receptors have no known antigen. The sample consisted of PBMCs, taken from a glioma patient whose treatment included an IDH1 peptide vaccine. All receptors come from a young woman with glioma. Some clones in this sample may be carry-over from other donors' samples. Both conserved end residues are part of each CDR3. D genes are given only for firm matches.

D gene: -; V gene: TRBV13; J gene: TRBJ1-2; CDR3 protein: CASSSMRWAGSNYGYTF; CDR3 DNA: TGTGCCAGCAGCTCTATGAGGTGGGCCGGATCTAACTATGGCTACACCTTC
D gene: -; V gene: TRBV2; J gene: TRBJ2-5; CDR3 protein: CASSEAPGDLGTQYF; CDR3 DNA: TGTGCCAGCAGTGAAGCGCCTGGGGACTTGGGGACCCAGTACTTC
D gene: -; V gene: TRBV10-3; J gene: TRBJ1-4; CDR3 protein: CAISEKSEKLFF; CDR3 DNA: TGTGCCATCAGTGAAAAGTCGGAAAAACTGTTTTTT
D gene: TRBD1; V gene: TRBV2; J gene: TRBJ1-5; CDR3 protein: CASRPQDRGRKEPQHF; CDR3 DNA: TGTGCCAGCAGGCCCCAGGACAGGGGGCGCAAAGAGCCCCAGCATTTT
D gene: -; V gene: TRBV27; J gene: TRBJ1-5; CDR3 protein: CASRKTRDQPQHF; CDR3 DNA: TGTGCCAGCAGAAAGACCAGGGATCAGCCCCAGCATTTT
D gene: TRBD1; V gene: TRBV7-8; J gene: TRBJ1-1; CDR3 protein: CASSLPRPGQGALGIEAFF; CDR3 DNA: TGTGCCAGCAGCTTACCGAGGCCGGGACAGGGGGCTCTGGGTATAGAAGCTTTCTTT
D gene: -; V gene: TRBV5-1; J gene: TRBJ2-7; CDR3 protein: CASSFGFLYEQYF; CDR3 DNA: TGCGCCAGCAGCTTCGGCTTCCTCTACGAGCAGTACTTC
D gene: -; V gene: TRBV6-5; J gene: TRBJ1-5; CDR3 protein: CASRQGHGNQPQHF; CDR3 DNA: TGTGCCAGCAGGCAGGGACACGGCAATCAGCCCCAGCATTTT
D gene: TRBD2; V gene: TRBV5-1; J gene: TRBJ2-7; CDR3 protein: CASSPLLADEQYF; CDR3 DNA: TGCGCCAGCAGCCCCCTACTAGCGGACGAGCAGTACTTC
D gene: -; V gene: TRBV5-1; J gene: TRBJ1-3; CDR3 protein: CASSPWSESSGNTIYF; CDR3 DNA: TGCGCCAGCAGCCCGTGGAGCGAGAGCTCTGGAAACACCATATATTTT
D gene: TRBD1; V gene: TRBV10-3; J gene: TRBJ2-7; CDR3 protein: CAIGGGQGHEQYF; CDR3 DNA: TGTGCCATCGGGGGGGGACAGGGTCACGAGCAGTACTTC